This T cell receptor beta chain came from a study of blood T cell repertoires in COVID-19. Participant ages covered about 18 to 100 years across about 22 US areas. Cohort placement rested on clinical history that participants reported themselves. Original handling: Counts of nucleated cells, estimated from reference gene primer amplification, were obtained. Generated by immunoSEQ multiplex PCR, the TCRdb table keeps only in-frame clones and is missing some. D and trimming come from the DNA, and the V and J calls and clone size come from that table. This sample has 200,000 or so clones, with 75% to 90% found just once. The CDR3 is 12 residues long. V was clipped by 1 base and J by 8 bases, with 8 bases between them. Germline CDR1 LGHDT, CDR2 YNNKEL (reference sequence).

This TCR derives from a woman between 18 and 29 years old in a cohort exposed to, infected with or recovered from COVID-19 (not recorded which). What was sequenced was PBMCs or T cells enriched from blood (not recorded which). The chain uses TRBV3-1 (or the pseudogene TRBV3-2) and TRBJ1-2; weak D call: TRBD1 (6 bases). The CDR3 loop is CASSQAGEGYTF. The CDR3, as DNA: TGTGCCAGCAGCCAAGCAGGGGAAGGCTACACCTTC.